Presented here are 4 T cell receptor beta chains from one specimen sequenced in a study of cytotoxic CD8 clonotypes in ibrutinib-treated CLL. Only in-frame clones appear in the TCRdb table, and some are missing; sequencing was by immunoSEQ multiplex PCR. The sample has 110,000 to 150,000 clones, about 80% seen once. The material was PBMCs, obtained after 24 months of ibrutinib treatment. The receptors stem from a human donor with chronic lymphocytic leukemia.

The CDR3 DNA follows: TGTGCCAGTTGGGGACAGGGCGGTCAGCCCCAGCATTTT. It encodes CASWGQGGQPQHF. V is TRBV19 and J is TRBJ1-5, with TRBD1 matching over 9 bases. The CDR3 covers 13 residues. V was pared by 8 bases and J by 6 bases, with 5 bases of the junction left unmatched. From germline, CDR1 is LNHDA and CDR2 SQIVND (reference sequence).

The chain has TRBV6-5 and TRBJ1-5, with D unclear. The V end lost 3 bases, the J end lost 0 bases, and 3 bases lay between the germline ends. This CDR3 contains 13 residues. In germline, CDR1 is MNHEY, CDR2 SVGAGI. CDR3 DNA sequence: TGTGCCAGCAGTTATTATAGCAATCAGCCCCAGCATTTT. It encodes CASSYYSNQPQHF.

The chain joins TRBV6-5 to TRBJ2-5, with D maybe TRBD2 (5 bases). Germline V CDR1 and CDR2: MNHEY, SVGAGI. This CDR3 comprises 13 residues. Trimming cost V 6 bases and J 5 bases, with 13 bases left between them. For the CDR3, the DNA is TGTGCCAGCAGCCAAACCCCGGGGGAGACCCAGTACTTC. This encodes CASSQTPGETQYF.

This clone was counted ten times or more. At the DNA level, this CDR3 is encoded by other sequences in the same sample as well. The chain links TRBV5-1 to TRBJ1-5; D remains ambiguous. The CDR3 is made up of 14 amino acids. Germline values: CDR1 SGHRS, CDR2 YFSETQ. Trimming removed 0 bases from V and 3 bases from J, with 7 bases in between. CDR3: CASSLGGLNQPQHF. For the CDR3, the DNA is TGCGCCAGCAGCTTGGGCGGACTCAATCAGCCCCAGCATTTT.